This T cell receptor (beta chain) was found in a study of identical twins' blood T cells. MiXCR, applied by TCRdb to the 5' RACE reads, yields one record per CDR3 protein. The sample lists 300,000 to 400,000 distinct CDR3 sequences; over 25% were seen once. Sequenced: PBMCs. This receptor was obtained from a woman aged 18-50 years in good health.

CDR3 protein: CATTYRGSNQPQHF. The CDR3 DNA follows: TGTGCCACTACTTACAGGGGGAGCAATCAGCCCCAGCATTTT. The genes are TRBV19 and TRBJ1-5, with 8 bases identical to TRBD1. The V gene end was trimmed by 10 bases and the J gene end by 1 base; junction bases not matched to a gene: 6. This CDR3 spans 14 amino acids. CDR1 LNHDA and CDR2 SQIVND come from the germline V gene (reference sequence).